Presented here are 21 T cell receptor beta chains from one specimen sequenced in a study of T cells in tuberculosis. TCRdb keeps only in-frame clones here, not all; method: immunoSEQ multiplex PCR. The sample contains about 49,000 clones, 90% to 95% of which appear only once. The time point: new active TB diagnosis, blood taken before or within 7 days of starting treatment. The source was PBMCs, collected at tuberculosis diagnosis. These receptors were taken from an adult with tuberculosis.

The chain employs TRBV14 and TRBJ2-1; TRBD2 agrees at 11 bases. Germline-derived CDR1 and CDR2 are SGHDN and FVKESK. Trimming removed 4 bases from V and 3 bases from J; junction bases left unmatched: 17. The CDR3 runs to 20 residues. This CDR3 reads CASSPGPITGTSGYYNEQFF. The CDR3 DNA reads TGTGCCAGCAGCCCGGGACCTATAACCGGGACTAGCGGCTACTACAATGAGCAGTTCTTC.

J is TRBJ1-2 and V is TRBV9; unclear D gene. CDR3 length: 14 residues. V lost 0 bases to trimming and J lost 4 bases, with 10 bases between them. CDR1 and CDR2 (germline): SGDLS, YYNGEE. The CDR3: CASSVGTGVYGYTF. The CDR3 DNA follows: TGTGCCAGCAGCGTAGGGACCGGGGTCTATGGCTACACCTTC.

The chain carries TRBV28 and TRBJ1-1; TRBD1 matches at 8 bases. This CDR3 spans 16 amino acids. Per the germline V gene, CDR1 is MDHEN and CDR2 is SYDVKM. The J segment lost 6 bases and the V segment lost 1 base, leaving 10 bases of the junction unmatched. CDR3 in amino acids: CASSLSKGQVPPEAFF. CDR3 bases: TGTGCCAGCAGTTTATCGAAGGGACAGGTTCCGCCTGAAGCTTTCTTT.

The rearrangement links TRBV11-2 to TRBJ2-3; 7 positions match TRBD2. Germline V gene data show CDR1 as SGHAT and CDR2 as FQNNGV. CDR3 size: 16 residues. Trimming took 0 bases from V and 1 from J; bases not matched to a gene: 4. As DNA, the CDR3 is TGTGCCAGCAGCTTAGAAGGGGCGGGAGGCACAGATACGCAGTATTTT. Protein product: CASSLEGAGGTDTQYF.

CDR3 bases: TGTGCCAGCACTATCAGGACAGGGACGAATGAAGCTTTCTTT. This translates into CASTIRTGTNEAFF. The chain combines TRBV6-1 with TRBJ1-1; 8 bases match TRBD1. The germline CDR1 and CDR2 sequences are MNHNS and SASEGT. The V and J ends lost 7 bases and 7 bases, in that order; junction bases with no gene match: 11. The length of the CDR3 is 14 residues.

With respect to this clone: Other DNA sequences of this sample code for an identical CDR3. The V call is TRBV27, the J call TRBJ2-7, with D uncertain. Trimming took 0 bases from V and 3 from J, leaving 6 bases between them. CDR1 and CDR2 (germline): MNHEY, SMNVEV (reference sequence). This CDR3 comprises 13 residues. This CDR3 is CASSLSPVYEQYF. CDR3 coding DNA: TGTGCCAGCAGTTTATCGCCGGTCTACGAGCAGTACTTC.

The rearrangement links TRBV30 to TRBJ1-6; D is uncertain. The V end lost 3 bases, the J end lost 12 bases, and 12 bases lay between the germline ends. Germline V lookup: CDR1 GTSNPN, CDR2 SVGIG (reference sequence). The CDR3 has 12 amino acids. The CDR3 nucleotides are TGTGCCTGGAGCGAGCGCGCCGGACCCCTCCACTTT. As protein: CAWSERAGPLHF. Full variable domain (rest looked up from reference TRBV30 and TRBJ1-6): SQTIHQWPATLVQPVGSPLSLECTVEGTSNPNLYWYRQAAGRGLQLLFYSVGIGQISSEVPQNLSASRPQDRQFILSSKKLLLSDSGFYLCAWSERAGPLHFGNGTRLTVT.

The genes are TRBV7-2 and TRBJ2-7; D unresolved. This CDR3 has 11 residues. Trimming removed 1 base from V and 6 bases from J, with 4 bases in between. Looked up from germline, CDR1 is SGHTA and CDR2 is FQGNSA. The CDR3 region has the DNA TGTGCCAGCAGCTTAGGTCGCGAGCAGTACTTC. The encoded protein is CASSLGREQYF.

The chain has TRBV5-4 and TRBJ1-6, with 9 bases lining up with TRBD1. This CDR3 contains 13 residues. Germline values: CDR1 SGHNT, CDR2 YYREEE (reference sequence). V gave up 3 bases and J gave up 14 bases; unmatched junction bases: 6. The CDR3 sequence is CASSSRDRESLHF. Written as DNA, the CDR3 is TGTGCCAGCAGCTCCCGGGACAGGGAATCCCTCCACTTT.

V is TRBV7-9 and J is TRBJ1-1, with D maybe TRBD1 (5 bases). V was trimmed by 6 bases and J by 0 bases, leaving 14 bases between them. Germline-derived CDR1 and CDR2 are SEHNR and FQNEAQ (reference sequence). The CDR3 extends over 15 amino acids. CDR3 DNA sequence: TGTGCCAGCAGTCGGGAGGGGCCGGTGAACACTGAAGCTTTCTTT. Its translation: CASSREGPVNTEAFF.

This chain links TRBV5-1 with TRBJ2-3; D is unclear. The CDR3 length is 14 residues. From germline, CDR1 is SGHRS and CDR2 YFSETQ. The germline V and J ends were trimmed by 0 bases and 4 bases, with 9 bases remaining between them. The CDR3 reads CASSLAFGSDTQYF. The CDR3 coding sequence is TGCGCCAGCAGCTTGGCCTTCGGTTCAGATACGCAGTATTTT.

The gene calls are TRBV28 and TRBJ1-1, with 7 positions matching TRBD1. V shed 10 bases, J shed 8 bases, and the junction held 7 bases outside the gene matches. Germline V gene sequence: CDR1 MDHEN, CDR2 SYDVKM. This CDR3 is 11 amino acids long. The CDR3 spells CATLDRPEAFF. CDR3 sequence (DNA): TGTGCCACCCTGGACAGGCCAGAAGCTTTCTTT.

This clone was counted once. The chain uses TRBV25-1 and TRBJ1-5; TRBD1 matches at 7 bases. The junction had 7 bases not matched to a gene; V was cut back by 2 bases and J by 6 bases. In germline, CDR1 is MGHDK, CDR2 SYGVNS. This CDR3 region has 15 residues. The CDR3 region has the DNA TGTGCCAGCAGTGAAGCCGGGACAGTCGGTCAGCCCCAGCATTTT. Translating it yields CASSEAGTVGQPQHF.

This chain joins TRBV11-2 and TRBJ2-1; TRBD2 is a possible D gene (5 bases). The CDR3 is made up of 14 amino acids. V was clipped by 2 bases and J by 10 bases, with 15 bases between them. CDR1 is SGHAT, CDR2 FQNNGV, per germline. DNA for the CDR3: TGTGCCAGCAGCTTATTGCTAGCCGTCACCGAGCAGTTCTTC. Encoded protein: CASSLLLAVTEQFF.

The rearrangement links TRBV15 to TRBJ2-1, with TRBD2 matching over 10 bases. Germline-derived CDR1 and CDR2 are LNHNV and YYDKDF (reference sequence). This CDR3 region has 17 residues. V lost 5 bases to trimming and J lost 10 bases; unmatched junction nucleotides: 17. CDR3 in DNA: TGTGCCACCAGCCGGAGGACTAGCGGTCCTCTTTTGGGAGAGCAGTTCTTC. Encoded protein: CATSRRTSGPLLGEQFF.

The rearrangement links TRBV5-8 to TRBJ1-4, with 7 bases that match TRBD1. The CDR3 is made up of 17 amino acids. Looked up from germline, CDR1 is SGHTS and CDR2 is YDEGEE. Trimming at V came to 4 bases and at J to 4 bases, leaving 13 bases not matched to a gene. The CDR3 DNA is TGTGCCAGCAGCGGGATCTTGGGGGACAGTTATAATGAAAAACTGTTTTTT. Amino acids: CASSGILGDSYNEKLFF. The whole variable domain, filled in from reference TRBV5-8 and TRBJ1-4, reads EAGVTQSPTHLIKTRGQQATLRCSPISGHTSVYWYQQALGLGLQFLLWYDEGEERNRGNFPPRFSGRQFPNYSSELNVNALELEDSALYLCASSGILGDSYNEKLFFGSGTQLSVL.

V usage is TRBV4-3 and J usage is TRBJ2-1; 10 bases fit TRBD2. Per germline, CDR1 LGHNA and CDR2 YSLEER. The V gene end was trimmed by 4 bases and the J gene end by 7 bases; junction bases not matched to a gene: 10. The CDR3 is made up of 16 amino acids. The CDR3 DNA reads TGCGCCAGCAGCCGTTTAGCGGGAGGTGTGCGGAATGAGCAGTTCTTC. Protein sequence: CASSRLAGGVRNEQFF.

The chain links TRBV11-2 to TRBJ2-5; 14 nucleotides match TRBD2. The CDR3 sequence is 18 residues long. The V gene's germline CDR1 is SGHAT and CDR2 FQNNGV. The ends lost 5 bases at V and 4 bases at J; junction bases unmatched: 12. CDR3 sequence: CASSMLGLAGAGGETQYF. The DNA of the CDR3 is TGTGCCAGCAGCATGCTGGGACTAGCGGGAGCGGGGGGAGAGACCCAGTACTTC.

V gene TRBV15 combines with J gene TRBJ2-2, with 8 nucleotides matching TRBD2. Losses at the gene ends were 4 bases for V and 1 base for J; bases not matched to a gene: 8. The CDR3 consists of 17 residues. The germline gives CDR1 LNHNV, CDR2 YYDKDF (reference sequence). The chain's CDR3 is CATSITTAGVNTGELFF. Here the CDR3 DNA reads TGTGCCACCAGCATAACCACAGCGGGAGTGAACACCGGGGAGCTGTTTTTT. The complete variable domain, with remaining parts taken from reference TRBV15 and TRBJ2-2, reads DAMVIQNPRYQVTQFGKPVTLSCSQTLNHNVMYWYQQKSSQAPKLLFHYYDKDFNNEADTPDNFQSRRPNTSFCFLDIRSPGLGDTAMYLCATSITTAGVNTGELFFGEGSRLTVL.

This clone was observed a single time. The chain recombines TRBV11-3 with TRBJ1-2, with a weak D call TRBD1 (5 bases). This CDR3 is 14 amino acids long. V was pared by 0 bases and J by 6 bases, with 11 bases between. Germline lookup yields CDR1 SGHNT and CDR2 YENEEA. Written as DNA, the CDR3 is TGTGCCAGCAGCTTAGACGCCACAGGCCATGGCTACACCTTC. Residues: CASSLDATGHGYTF.

This chain uses TRBV6-6 with TRBJ2-1; TRBD2 matches 7 bases. Germline CDR1 and CDR2: MNHNY and SVGAGI (reference sequence). The V gene end was trimmed by 5 bases and the J gene end by 6 bases; junction bases not matched to a gene: 13. The length of the CDR3 is 16 residues. For the CDR3, the DNA is TGTGCCAGCAGTCGTCCCGTTCGCGGGAGAATCAATGAGCAGTTCTTC. It yields the protein CASSRPVRGRINEQFF.